Below are 18 T cell receptor beta chains sequenced from a single sample in a study of Ad26.COV2.S vaccination and SARS-CoV-2 variants. Treatment here: roughly 19 received Ad26.COV2.S at low or high dose, single or two shots; roughly 5 received placebo; per-sample allocation not given. Samples came from day 63 after the first vaccine or placebo injection. Clones were sequenced by immunoSEQ multiplex PCR, and TCRdb holds only the in-frame ones, with some missing. The repertoire has 350,000 to 500,000 clones, 85% to 90% of them found once; the top ten carry approximately 4%. Specimen: peripheral blood, collected in a trial of Ad26.COV2.S vaccine versus placebo. These TCRs come from a person between 18 and 60 years old who received the Ad26.COV2.S COVID-19 vaccine or a placebo.

This clone was seen a handful of times. The chain links TRBV19 to TRBJ1-1; D possibly corresponds to TRBD1 (5 bases). Germline CDR1 is LNHDA and CDR2 is SQIVND (reference sequence). The CDR3 is made up of 15 amino acids. Between the trimmed V and J ends, which lost 4 bases and 5 bases, there was a span of 17 bases. The CDR3 loop reads CASSTPGLGQTEAFF. The DNA of the CDR3 is TGTGCCAGTAGTACCCCAGGGTTGGGTCAGACTGAAGCTTTCTTT.

The chain links TRBV4-2 to TRBJ1-5, with 10 bases fitting TRBD1. Germline CDR1 reads LGHNA; CDR2 reads YNFKEQ. The CDR3 contains 16 residues. The V and J ends lost 2 bases and 3 bases, in that order; junction bases with no gene match: 4. The CDR3 DNA reads TGTGCCAGCAGCCAACTGGGACAGGGGTTCAATCAGCCCCAGCATTTT. Protein: CASSQLGQGFNQPQHF.

The rearrangement links TRBV7-9 to TRBJ2-7; D perhaps matches TRBD1 (6 bases). This CDR3 is built from 15 residues. V dropped 1 base and J dropped 1 base, with 11 bases sitting between them. Germline-derived CDR1 and CDR2 are SEHNR and FQNEAQ (reference sequence). In DNA, the CDR3 is TGTGCCAGCAGCTTAGATCTGCAGGGGTCCTACGAGCAGTACTTC. Encoded protein: CASSLDLQGSYEQYF. Drawing the rest from reference TRBV7-9 and TRBJ2-7, the complete variable domain is DTGVSQNPRHKITKRGQNVTFRCDPISEHNRLYWYRQTLGQGPEFLTYFQNEAQLEKSRLLSDRFSAERPKGSFSTLEIQRTEQGDSAMYLCASSLDLQGSYEQYFGPGTRLTVT.

Remarks on this clone: Just one base apart from a much larger clone, this may be a read error. V usage is TRBV6-5 and J usage is TRBJ1-2; TRBD1 agrees at 10 bases. Trimming cost V 6 bases and J 4 bases; bases outside gene matches: 2. The CDR3 totals 13 residues. Germline V gene lookup returns CDR1 MNHEY and CDR2 SVGAGI. CDR3: CASSRTGGYGYTF. The CDR3 region has the DNA TGTGCCAGCAGCAGGACAGGGGGCTATGGCTACACCTTC.

The chain has TRBV19 and TRBJ2-3, with 10 bases aligning to TRBD2. V lost 5 bases and J lost 1; bases outside the gene matches: 6. The germline gives CDR1 LNHDA, CDR2 SQIVND (reference sequence). The CDR3 has 16 residues. The chain's CDR3 is CASSPVLAGGTDTQYF. Here the CDR3 DNA reads TGTGCCAGTAGTCCAGTCCTAGCGGGGGGCACAGATACGCAGTATTTT.

DNA of the CDR3: TGTGCCAGCAGCCAAGATATGGACAGGGCGAACACCGGGGAGCTGTTTTTT. Its translation is CASSQDMDRANTGELFF. The rearrangement links TRBV14 to TRBJ2-2; 8 positions agree with TRBD1. Looked up from germline, CDR1 is SGHDN and CDR2 is FVKESK. The junction had 3 bases not matched to a gene; V was cut back by 0 bases and J by 0 bases. This CDR3 contains 17 residues.

The chain combines TRBV12-3 or TRBV12-4 with TRBJ1-6; D remains unclear. With 6 bases removed from V and 6 bases from J, the gap between germline ends came to 9 bases. This CDR3 has 13 amino acids. This chain's CDR3 is CASRIRLNSPLHF. DNA of the CDR3: TGTGCCAGCAGAATCCGTCTTAATTCACCCCTCCACTTT.

J is TRBJ2-5 and V is TRBV7-3; 9 bases are a match to TRBD1. The CDR3 length is 17 residues. The V gene end was trimmed by 5 bases and the J gene end by 4 bases; junction bases not matched to a gene: 14. Germline V gives CDR1 SGHTA, CDR2 FQGTGA. In nucleotides, the CDR3 is TGTGCCAGCAGCGCAAGATCCGGGACAGGGAGGGGAGAGACCCAGTACTTC. As protein: CASSARSGTGRGETQYF.

The gene calls are TRBV6-4 and TRBJ2-2, with no clear D. The CDR3 sequence is 12 residues long. Germline lookup yields CDR1 MRHNA and CDR2 SNTAGT. Deletions cut 4 bases from V and 6 bases from J, with 6 bases between. The CDR3 loop is CASSVGAGELFF. The CDR3 nucleotides are TGTGCCAGCAGTGTCGGTGCCGGGGAGCTGTTTTTT.

The genes are TRBV2 and TRBJ1-2; no definite D call. V gave up 2 bases and J gave up 7 bases, with 14 bases separating them. Germline V CDR1 and CDR2: SNHLY, FYNNEI. This CDR3 has 14 amino acids. Written as DNA, the CDR3 is TGTGCCAGCAGTGAAAGTAGGGTTTCAAGTGGCTACACCTTC. Encoded protein: CASSESRVSSGYTF. Combining the CDR3 with reference TRBV2 and TRBJ1-2 gives the whole variable domain EPEVTQTPSHQVTQMGQEVILRCVPISNHLYFYWYRQILGQKVEFLVSFYNNEISEKSEIFDDQFSVERPDGSNFTLKIRSTKLEDSAMYFCASSESRVSSGYTFGSGTRLTVV.

The rearrangement links TRBV5-6 to TRBJ2-7, with 9 bases identical to TRBD1. Germline V lookup: CDR1 SGHDT, CDR2 YYEEEE. With 3 bases clipped from V and 8 bases from J, the junction kept 3 bases outside the gene matches. The CDR3 extends over 12 amino acids. CDR3 DNA: TGTGCCAGCAGCTCGACAGGGGGGAAGCAGTACTTC. Translation: CASSSTGGKQYF. The full variable domain, rest sourced from reference TRBV5-6 and TRBJ2-7, is DAGVTQSPTHLIKTRGQQVTLRCSPKSGHDTVSWYQQALGQGPQFIFQYYEEEERQRGNFPDRFSGHQFPNYSSELNVNALLLGDSALYLCASSSTGGKQYFGPGTRLTVT.

This clone showed up many times. The chain recombines TRBV21-1 with TRBJ1-1; the DNA was not compared with TRBD1, the D call given in the table. TRBV21-1 is a pseudogene segment. This CDR3 has 15 amino acids. The CDR3 spells CASSNGTGWETEAFF. The CDR3 coding sequence is TGTGCCAGCAGCAATGGGACAGGGTGGGAGACTGAAGCTTTCTTT.

The V and J genes are TRBV7-8 and TRBJ1-6, with D unclear. Germline V gene data show CDR1 as SGHVS and CDR2 as FQNEAQ. The CDR3 sequence is 16 residues long. V was trimmed by 5 bases and J by 0 bases, leaving 11 bases between them. This CDR3 reads CASSPQSSSYNSPLHF. Here the CDR3 DNA reads TGTGCCAGCAGCCCACAGTCCTCCTCCTATAATTCACCCCTCCACTTT.

The chain employs TRBV5-1 and TRBJ1-2; 7 bases agree with TRBD1. Germline CDR1 SGHRS, CDR2 YFSETQ. The CDR3 consists of 14 residues. Germline trimming cut 4 bases from V and 1 base from J; bases unmatched to any gene: 4. As DNA, the CDR3 is TGCGCCAGCAGCCCGACAGGGATTAACTATGGCTACACCTTC. This gives the protein CASSPTGINYGYTF.

This chain connects TRBV3-1 (or the pseudogene TRBV3-2) to TRBJ2-7; the D call may be TRBD1 or TRBD2 (5 bases each). V dropped 1 base and J dropped 2 bases, with 12 bases sitting between them. This CDR3 contains 15 residues. Looked up from germline, CDR1 is LGHDT and CDR2 is YNNKEL (reference sequence). Here the CDR3 DNA reads TGTGCCAGCAGCCAAGTATTGAGGGGCCCCTACGAGCAGTACTTC. Its protein is CASSQVLRGPYEQYF.

The chain joins TRBV19 to TRBJ1-3; a weak D match, TRBD1 (5 bases). The V end lost 5 bases, the J end lost 0 bases, and 20 bases lay between the germline ends. This CDR3 is 18 amino acids long. Germline CDR1 LNHDA, CDR2 SQIVND (reference sequence). CDR3 residues: CASSLAPSGRLSGNTIYF. The CDR3 DNA reads as TGTGCCAGTAGTCTAGCGCCCTCGGGACGGCTCTCTGGAAACACCATATATTTT.

V is TRBV7-8 and J is TRBJ1-5; D call uncertain. This CDR3 contains 14 residues. Trimming left V 2 bases short and J 5 bases short, with 10 bases between. CDR1 is SGHVS and CDR2 is FQNEAQ in the germline V gene. The CDR3 DNA follows: TGTGCCAGCAGCTTATCCCAGACTCATCAGCCCCAGCATTTT. Protein: CASSLSQTHQPQHF.

The chain employs TRBV11-3 and TRBJ2-2; no firm D call. The V gene lost 3 bases and the J gene lost 7 bases, with 12 bases spanning the gap. Per germline, CDR1 SGHNT and CDR2 YENEEA. The CDR3 length is 14 residues. CDR3: CASSFHRYDGELFF. As DNA, the CDR3 is TGTGCCAGCAGCTTTCACAGATACGACGGGGAGCTGTTTTTT.